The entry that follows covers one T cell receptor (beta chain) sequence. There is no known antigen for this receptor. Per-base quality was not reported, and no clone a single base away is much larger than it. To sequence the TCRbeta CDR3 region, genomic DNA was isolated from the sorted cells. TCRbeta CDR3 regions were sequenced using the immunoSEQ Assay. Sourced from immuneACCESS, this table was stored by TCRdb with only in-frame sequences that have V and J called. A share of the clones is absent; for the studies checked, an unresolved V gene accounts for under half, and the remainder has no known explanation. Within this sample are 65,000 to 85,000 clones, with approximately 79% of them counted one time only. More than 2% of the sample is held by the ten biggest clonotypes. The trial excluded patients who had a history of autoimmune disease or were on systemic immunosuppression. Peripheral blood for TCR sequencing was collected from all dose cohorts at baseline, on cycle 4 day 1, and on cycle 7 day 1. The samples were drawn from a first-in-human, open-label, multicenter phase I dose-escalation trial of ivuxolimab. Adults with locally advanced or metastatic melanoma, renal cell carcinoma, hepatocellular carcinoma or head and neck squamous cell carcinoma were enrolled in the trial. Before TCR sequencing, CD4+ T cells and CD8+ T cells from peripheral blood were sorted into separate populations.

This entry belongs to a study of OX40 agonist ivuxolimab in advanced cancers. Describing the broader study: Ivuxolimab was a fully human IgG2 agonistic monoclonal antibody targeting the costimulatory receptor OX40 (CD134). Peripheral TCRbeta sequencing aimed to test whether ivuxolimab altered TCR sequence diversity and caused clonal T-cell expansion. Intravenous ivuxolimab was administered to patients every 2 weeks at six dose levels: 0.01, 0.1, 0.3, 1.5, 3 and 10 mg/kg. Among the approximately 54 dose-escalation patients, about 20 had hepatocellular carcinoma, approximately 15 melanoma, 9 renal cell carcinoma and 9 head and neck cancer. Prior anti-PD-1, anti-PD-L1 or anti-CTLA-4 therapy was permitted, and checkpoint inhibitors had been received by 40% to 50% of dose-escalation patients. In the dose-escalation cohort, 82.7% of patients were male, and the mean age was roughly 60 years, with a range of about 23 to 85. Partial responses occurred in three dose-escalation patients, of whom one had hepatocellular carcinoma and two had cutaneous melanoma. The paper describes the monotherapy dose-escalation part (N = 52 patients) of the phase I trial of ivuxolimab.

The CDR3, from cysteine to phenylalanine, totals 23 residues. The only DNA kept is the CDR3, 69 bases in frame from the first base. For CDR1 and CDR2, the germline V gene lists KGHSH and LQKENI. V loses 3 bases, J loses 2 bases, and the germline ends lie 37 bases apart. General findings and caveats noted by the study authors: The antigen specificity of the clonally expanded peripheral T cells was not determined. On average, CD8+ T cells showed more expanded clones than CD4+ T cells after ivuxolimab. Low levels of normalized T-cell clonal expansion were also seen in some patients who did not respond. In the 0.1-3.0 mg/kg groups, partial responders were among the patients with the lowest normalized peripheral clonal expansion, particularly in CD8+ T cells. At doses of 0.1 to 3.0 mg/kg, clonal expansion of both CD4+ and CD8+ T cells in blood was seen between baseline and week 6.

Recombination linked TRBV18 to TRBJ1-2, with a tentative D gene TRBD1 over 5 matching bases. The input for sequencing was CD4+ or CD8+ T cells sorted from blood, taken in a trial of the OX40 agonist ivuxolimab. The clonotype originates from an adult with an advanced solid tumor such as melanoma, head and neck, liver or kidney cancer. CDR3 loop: CASSPRFAWNSFQKTGTNYGYTF. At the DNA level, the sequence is TGTGCCAGCTCACCTCGCTTTGCGTGGAATTCCTTTCAAAAGACGGGGACGAACTATGGCTACACCTTC.